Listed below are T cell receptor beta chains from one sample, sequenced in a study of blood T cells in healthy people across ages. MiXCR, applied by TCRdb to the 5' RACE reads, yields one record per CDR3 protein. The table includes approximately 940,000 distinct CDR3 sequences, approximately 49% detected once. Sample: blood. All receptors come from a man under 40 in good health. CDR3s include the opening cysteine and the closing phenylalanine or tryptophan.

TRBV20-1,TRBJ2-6,CSALTGSSGANVLTF
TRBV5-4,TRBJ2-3,CASSTDRATDTQYF
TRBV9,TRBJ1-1,CASSADLDRGEAFF
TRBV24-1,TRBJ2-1,CATSEHIRLAGQSYNEQFF
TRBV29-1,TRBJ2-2,CSVRPGRVDIGELFF
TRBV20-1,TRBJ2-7,CSASDSNPYEQYF
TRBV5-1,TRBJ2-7,CASSFQGVEQYF
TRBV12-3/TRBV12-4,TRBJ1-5,CASSLASGPQHF
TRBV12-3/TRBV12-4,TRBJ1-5,CASSPRDIYSNQPQHF
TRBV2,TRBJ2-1,CASKQDDNEQFF
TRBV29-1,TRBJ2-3,CSVFLGPLSTDTQYF
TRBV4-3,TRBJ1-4,CASSQGTGSNEKLFF
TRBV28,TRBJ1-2,CASTGIYGYTF
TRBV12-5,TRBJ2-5,CASGLPSKRTEETQYF
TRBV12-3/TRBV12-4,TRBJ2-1,CASSFGRAGGNEQFF
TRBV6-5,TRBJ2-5,CASTTVGGRQETQYF
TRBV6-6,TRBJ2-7,CASTDRPSYEQYF
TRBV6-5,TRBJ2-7,CASSYTSAASYEQYF
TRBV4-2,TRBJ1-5,CASSQEGQAGYQPQHF
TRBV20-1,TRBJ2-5,CSARGRTEQYF
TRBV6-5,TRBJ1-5,CASRNSDQPQHF
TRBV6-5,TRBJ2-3,CASSFLGVALTDTQYF
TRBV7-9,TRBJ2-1,CASSLSGAYHNEQFF
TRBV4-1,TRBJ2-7,CASSQAGVYEQYF
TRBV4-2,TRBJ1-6,CASSQDRGDYNSPLHF
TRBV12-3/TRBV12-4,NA,CASTEEQGAYNEQYF
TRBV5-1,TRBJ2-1,CASSPVAGLSYNEQFF
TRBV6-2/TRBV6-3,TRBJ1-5,CASREQGASVQPQHF
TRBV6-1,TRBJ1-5,CATWGGTGNNQPQHF
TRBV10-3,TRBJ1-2,CAISEGQWNYGYTF
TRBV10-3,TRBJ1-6,CAISEGQGGSPLHF
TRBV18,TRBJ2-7,CASSLTGTVAYEQYF
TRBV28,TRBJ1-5,CASSLSSGFRNQPQHF
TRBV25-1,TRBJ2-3,CASTPGDTQYF
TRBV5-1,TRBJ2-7,CASSSRGVNYEQYF
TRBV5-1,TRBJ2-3,CASSLDRYRDTQYF
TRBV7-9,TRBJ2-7,CASSLDWDEQYF
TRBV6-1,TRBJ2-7,CASEARAYEQYF
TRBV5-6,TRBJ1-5,CASSSSWPQHF
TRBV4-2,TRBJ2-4,CASSQGSGAKNIQYF
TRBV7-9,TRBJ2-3,CASRTSGNTDTQYF
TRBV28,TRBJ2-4,CASSLFEGAGNIQYF
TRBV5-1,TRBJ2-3,CASTTGAKDTQYF
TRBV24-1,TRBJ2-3,CATSPGLAGGLRDTQYF
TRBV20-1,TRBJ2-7,CSARGRDRGSFRYEQYF
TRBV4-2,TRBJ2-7,CASSQGTNSYEQYF
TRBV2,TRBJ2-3,CASSPQGLATDTQYF
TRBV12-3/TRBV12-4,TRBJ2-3,CASSLGRGGSDTQYF
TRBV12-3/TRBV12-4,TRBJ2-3,CASSSDLAATGLTDTQYF
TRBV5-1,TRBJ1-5,CASSSGDRNQPQHF
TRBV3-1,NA,CASSQDGSGLYEQYF
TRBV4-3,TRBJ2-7,CASSQERYYEQYF
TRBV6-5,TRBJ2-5,CASRNRDRGRGEQYF
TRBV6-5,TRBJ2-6,CASSRAILSGANVLTF
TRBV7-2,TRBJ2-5,CASSPQRGNEQYF